These T cell receptor beta chains were read from a single sample in a study of T cell changes during pregnancy in multiple sclerosis. Sequencing was performed with immunoSEQ multiplex PCR; in TCRdb, only in-frame clones are kept and a portion is missing. In the table there are tens of thousands of clones, roughly 92% of which are singletons. The specimen comprised peripheral blood, sampled in the first trimester of pregnancy. These receptors all come from a female donor with multiple sclerosis, enrolled in a pregnancy study. Both conserved end residues are part of each CDR3. Part of the rows lack a size; the others show once, few, many or a class for expanded clones.

>-|TRBJ1-1|TRBV7-9
CASSLGAMNTEAFF
>-|TRBJ2-1|TRBV5-1
CASSLGLSNEQFF
>-|TRBJ1-5|TRBV30
CAWNDREGQPQHF
>-|TRBJ2-6|TRBV5-1
CASSFMSSGANVLTF
>once|TRBJ2-1|TRBV7-9
CASSWGRYNEQFF
>-|TRBJ1-5|TRBV18
CASSPVLTGSGQPQHF
>-|TRBJ2-1|TRBV7-2
CASSLGASHSYNEQFF
>-|TRBJ2-7|TRBV19
CASSNALSYEQYF
>-|TRBJ1-1|TRBV13
CASSANNRVYTEAFF
>-|TRBJ2-2|TRBV6-5
CASGLRSNTGELFF
>-|TRBJ2-5|TRBV30
CAWRLQETQYF
>few|TRBJ2-7|TRBV9
CASSVVGDSYEQYF
>-|TRBJ2-1|TRBV5-1
CASSLVGLAGNEQFF
>-|TRBJ1-5|TRBV4-1
CASSQEPGINQPQHF
>once|TRBJ2-1|TRBV27
CASSKPPGGSSYNEQFF
>-|TRBJ1-2|TRBV6-1
CASSVVGYTF
>-|TRBJ1-3|TRBV30
CAWSRSGFSGNTIYF
>-|TRBJ2-7|TRBV6-5
CASKGDRVGSYEQYF
>-|TRBJ1-6|TRBV28
CASSFDRSSYNSPLHF
>-|TRBJ2-2|TRBV4-1
CASSQPPWGEQHTGELFF
>-|TRBJ2-2|TRBV19
CASSLGLAGATNTGELFF
>-|TRBJ2-1|TRBV19
CASSIVRGREFWDEQFF
>-|TRBJ2-7|TRBV27
CASSLSNGYEQYF
>-|TRBJ2-3|TRBV27
CASSTGHSTDTQYF
>-|TRBJ2-7|TRBV28
CASSLPSGRAADEQYF
>-|TRBJ1-1|TRBV5-1
CASTEGGSFRTEAFF
>-|TRBJ2-1|TRBV6-1
CASSGETGGLNEQFF
>-|TRBJ2-5|TRBV7-2
CASSSHSTSGQETQYF
>-|TRBJ2-3|TRBV18
CASSPMTGGADTQYF
>once|TRBJ2-2|TRBV19
CASGLGVRAVTGELFF
>once|TRBJ1-5|TRBV30
CAWSVRQGNQPQHF
>-|TRBJ2-2|TRBV2
CASGTGGVYTGELFF
>-|TRBJ2-1|TRBV27
CASSLRQGLLTSSYNEQFF
>-|TRBJ2-4|TRBV4-1
CASSLLMRAKNIQYF
>-|TRBJ2-7|TRBV19
CASSIGPMTGGTYEQYF
>-|TRBJ1-4|TRBV30
CAWSVPGQGEKLFF
>-|TRBJ2-7|TRBV7-8
CASSLAAGGQAYEQYF
>-|TRBJ2-7|TRBV4-2
CASSQGGTREQYF
>once|TRBJ2-1|TRBV6-4
CASSETSGSGNEQFF
>-|TRBJ2-3|TRBV9
CASSETSGRASDTQYF
>-|TRBJ1-3|TRBV18
CASSPQDRFPGNTIYF
>once|TRBJ1-1|TRBV7-9
CASSLRSGGRGVNTEAFF
>-|TRBJ2-7|TRBV27
CASSPLAGGPSVGYEQYF
>-|TRBJ2-1|TRBV15
CATSRQTGSVEQFF
>-|TRBJ2-7|TRBV27
CASSFVRTGSYEQYF
>-|TRBJ2-5|TRBV2
CASSEGYLAGEETQYF
>-|TRBJ1-2|TRBV9
CASSPRDTVLNYGYTF
>-|TRBJ2-2|TRBV5-1
CASSDSGTGELFF
>-|TRBJ1-1|TRBV7-2
CASSLDGQGNTEAFF
>-|TRBJ2-5|TRBV4-1
CASSQEGSQPETQYF
>-|TRBJ2-1|TRBV20-1
CSAVDGGLKFF
>-|TRBJ2-2|TRBV7-2
CASSLESGGAITGELFF
>-|TRBJ1-1|TRBV7-2
CASSRPLQGMNTEAFF
>-|TRBJ2-5|TRBV7-9
CASSFLETQYF
>-|TRBJ2-3|TRBV6-6
CASSYPGTLETDTQYF
>-|TRBJ1-1|TRBV7-9
CASSPGQLTEAFF
>few|TRBJ2-3|TRBV19
CASSMGFGSADTQYF
>-|TRBJ1-5|TRBV7-2
CASSLTGTGQPQHF